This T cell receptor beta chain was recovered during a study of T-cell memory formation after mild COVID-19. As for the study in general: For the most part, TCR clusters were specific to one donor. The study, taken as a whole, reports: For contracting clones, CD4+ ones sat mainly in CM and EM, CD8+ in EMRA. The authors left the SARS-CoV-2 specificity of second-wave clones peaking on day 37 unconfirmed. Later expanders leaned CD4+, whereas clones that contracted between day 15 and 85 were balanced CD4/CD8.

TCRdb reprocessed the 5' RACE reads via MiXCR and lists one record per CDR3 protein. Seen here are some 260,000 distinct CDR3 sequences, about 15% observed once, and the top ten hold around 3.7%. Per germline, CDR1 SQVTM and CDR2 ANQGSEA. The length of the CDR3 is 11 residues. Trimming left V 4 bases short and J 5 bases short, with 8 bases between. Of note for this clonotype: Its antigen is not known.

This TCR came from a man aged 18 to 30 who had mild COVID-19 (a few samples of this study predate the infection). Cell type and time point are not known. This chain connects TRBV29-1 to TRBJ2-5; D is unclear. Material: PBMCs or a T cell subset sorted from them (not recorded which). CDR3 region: CSVGVHETQYF. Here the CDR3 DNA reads TGCAGCGTTGGCGTCCACGAGACCCAGTACTTC. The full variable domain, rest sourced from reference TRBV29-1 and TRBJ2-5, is SAVISQKPSRDICQRGTSLTIQCQVDSQVTMMFWYRQQPGQSLTLIATANQGSEATYESGFVIDKFPISRPNLTFSTLTVSNMSPEDSSIYLCSVGVHETQYFGPGTRLLVL.